The T cell receptor (beta chain) under discussion was sequenced for a study of blood T cell repertoires in COVID-19. Overall study: Donors in the United States, Italy and Spain gave samples during acute or convalescent COVID-19. PBMCs, B-cell-depleted T cells, or T cells provided the cDNA or gDNA that made up the material.

In the original analysis: Nucleated cell number was recorded as an estimate derived from reference gene primer amplification. Here immunoSEQ multiplex PCR was the method, and the copy in TCRdb shows in-frame clones only, minus some. V and J calls plus clone size are reproduced from that table; the DNA served to infer D and trimming. The table records over 70,000 clones, 82% of them present only once. The V segment lost 1 base and the J segment 1 base; nucleotides outside the gene matches: 12. The CDR3 contains 19 residues. Germline V gene data show CDR1 as SGHVS and CDR2 as FQNEAQ. Sequencing was performed on peripheral blood. This clonotype was sampled from a woman in her sixties or seventies with acute or convalescent COVID-19. The chain combines TRBV7-8 with TRBJ2-5, with 10 bases identical to TRBD2. The CDR3, as DNA: TGTGCCAGCAGCTTAGTCGGGCGACAGCGGGGGGGCCTCCAAGAGACCCAGTACTTC. Residues: CASSLVGRQRGGLQETQYF. Using reference TRBV7-8 and TRBJ2-5 for the parts outside the CDR3, the full variable domain is GAGVSQSPRYKVAKRGQDVALRCDPISGHVSLFWYQQALGQGPEFLTYFQNEAQLDKSGLPSDRFFAERPEGSVSTLKIQRTQQEDSAVYLCASSLVGRQRGGLQETQYFGPGTRLLVL.